Each of the 24 T cell receptor beta chains below was sequenced from the same sample in a study of cytomegalovirus exposure and HLA in healthy donors. The PCR had 60 Vbeta and 13 Jbeta primers. Only in-frame clones appear in the TCRdb table, and some are missing; sequencing was by immunoSEQ multiplex PCR. There are just under 45,000 clones in the sample; 51% occur only once, and about 6.3% lies in the top ten. The sample comprised PBMCs. The receptor set was obtained from a man in his sixties in good health and CMV-seronegative.

This clone showed up just a few times. The chain employs TRBV6-5 and TRBJ2-3; TRBD1 might be the D (6 bases). The germline gives CDR1 MNHEY, CDR2 SVGAGI. Trimming removed 4 bases from V and 2 bases from J, with 10 bases in between. This CDR3 spans 14 amino acids. The CDR3 loop reads CASSFQGNTDTQYF. CDR3 DNA: TGTGCCAGCAGTTTTCAGGGGAACACAGATACGCAGTATTTT.

The sample holds one count of this clone. The chain combines TRBV5-8 with TRBJ1-2; D call uncertain. CDR3 size: 12 residues. The germline gives CDR1 SGHTS, CDR2 YDEGEE. V lost 5 bases, J lost 6 bases, and 11 bases lay in between. The CDR3 loop reads CASSFITDGYTF. The CDR3 DNA follows: TGTGCCAGCAGTTTTATAACGGATGGCTACACCTTC.

The V and J genes are TRBV7-5 and TRBJ2-2; the tabulated D call, TRBD1, remains unverified against the DNA. TRBV7-5 is reported as a pseudogene. There are 17 residues in the CDR3. The CDR3 nucleotides read TGTGTCAGAAGCTTCAGGGGTAGCCGGAGGTACACCGGGGAGCTGTTTTTT. This codes for CVRSFRGSRRYTGELFF.

The gene calls are TRBV4-3 and TRBJ1-5; TRBD1 matches 10 bases. J was trimmed by 7 bases and V by 1 base; bases with no gene match: 7. CDR1 is LGHNA and CDR2 is YSLEER in the germline V gene. The CDR3 sequence is 16 residues long. CDR3 sequence reads: CASSQARDRGLQPQHF. The CDR3, as DNA: TGCGCCAGCAGCCAAGCTCGGGACAGGGGATTACAGCCCCAGCATTTT.

This clone was observed a handful of times. The gene calls are TRBV13 and TRBJ2-1; 8 nucleotides align to TRBD2. The trim removed 3 bases at V and 5 bases at J, leaving 24 bases unmatched. CDR3 length: 21 residues. The germline gives CDR1 PRHDT, CDR2 FYEKMQ (reference sequence). DNA for the CDR3: TGTGCCAGCAGCTTGTTCCGTAGCGGGGCAGCGGGGATTGGTGAGGACAATGAGCAGTTCTTC. The encoded protein is CASSLFRSGAAGIGEDNEQFF.

The V gene is TRBV9, the J gene TRBJ1-1; D possibly corresponds to TRBD1 (5 bases). V was pared by 0 bases and J by 0 bases, with 9 bases between. In germline, CDR1 is SGDLS, CDR2 YYNGEE. The CDR3 is made up of 15 amino acids. CDR3 nucleotides: TGTGCCAGCAGCGTAGGGGGCAGTTTGAACACTGAAGCTTTCTTT. Its translation is CASSVGGSLNTEAFF.

V and J are TRBV29-1 and TRBJ2-7; 7 nucleotides line up with TRBD2. The CDR3 runs 14 residues. Germline CDR1 reads SQVTM; CDR2 reads ANQGSEA. The junction had 9 bases not matched to a gene; V was cut back by 7 bases and J by 0 bases. As DNA, the CDR3 is TGCAGCGCCCTGCAGGGCGGGAGCTCCTACGAGCAGTACTTC. It encodes CSALQGGSSYEQYF.

This clone was detected only once. This CDR3 is also generated by other DNA sequences in the sample. The rearrangement links TRBV20-1 to TRBJ1-1; D gene unclear. Per germline, CDR1 DFQATT and CDR2 SNEGSKA (reference sequence). Between the trimmed V and J ends, which lost 3 bases and 2 bases, there was a span of 4 bases. The CDR3 spans 11 residues. CDR3 nucleotides: TGCAGTGCTAGCCGTAACACTGAAGCTTTCTTT. This translates into CSASRNTEAFF.

This clone was found once. The chain uses TRBV9 and TRBJ1-2; 8 bases align to TRBD1. Germline trimming cut 6 bases from V and 0 bases from J; bases unmatched to any gene: 4. This CDR3 is 14 amino acids long. Germline CDR1 reads SGDLS; CDR2 reads YYNGEE. CDR3 sequence (DNA): TGTGCCAGCACCGGGACAGGACCTAACTATGGCTACACCTTC. Translated, it gives CASTGTGPNYGYTF. Full variable domain (remainder filled in from reference TRBV9 and TRBJ1-2): DSGVTQTPKHLITATGQRVTLRCSPRSGDLSVYWYQQSLDQGLQFLIQYYNGEERAKGNILERFSAQQFPDLHSELNLSSLELGDSALYFCASTGTGPNYGYTFGSGTRLTVV.

A remark on this clone: At one end the junction does not follow the germline gene, possibly because of a read error. The V gene is TRBV30, the J gene TRBJ1-4; TRBD1 matches 7 bases. This CDR3 contains 14 residues. Germline assignment: CDR1 GTSNPN and CDR2 SVGIG (reference sequence). The CDR3 sequence: CAEGARTTNEKLFF. CDR3 bases: TGCGCTGAGGGGGCGAGGACAACTAATGAAAAACTGTTTTTT.

The V gene is TRBV27, the J gene TRBJ1-1; D not certain. CDR1 and CDR2 from the germline V gene are MNHEY and SMNVEV (reference sequence). CDR3 length equals 13 residues. The germline V and J ends were trimmed by 7 bases and 2 bases, with 11 bases remaining between them. The CDR3 here is CASKPAANTEAFF. The CDR3 bases are TGTGCCAGCAAACCGGCGGCTAACACTGAAGCTTTCTTT.

This chain connects TRBV5-5 to TRBJ1-1; 8 nucleotides line up with TRBD1. Germline lookup yields CDR1 SGHKS and CDR2 YYEKEE (reference sequence). The CDR3 covers 16 residues. Trimming removed 4 bases from V and 4 bases from J; junction bases left unmatched: 12. CDR3 coding DNA: TGTGCCAGCAGCCCCGGACAGGGTGTTATTAGCACTGAAGCTTTCTTT. Protein product: CASSPGQGVISTEAFF.

The chain is built from TRBV9 and TRBJ2-1, with D possibly matching TRBD1 (6 bases). This CDR3 spans 16 amino acids. Per the germline V gene, CDR1 is SGDLS and CDR2 is YYNGEE. The ends were cut back, 2 bases at V and 9 bases at J, with 21 bases in the middle. CDR3 nucleotide sequence: TGTGCCAGCAGCGTGAGAGGGGACACCGCGGAATCTGAGCAGTTCTTC. As protein: CASSVRGDTAESEQFF.

This clone was picked up a small number of times. The chain is built from TRBV29-1 and TRBJ2-7; 10 bases fit TRBD1. Trimming at V came to 3 bases and at J to 5 bases, leaving 4 bases not matched to a gene. Looked up from germline, CDR1 is SQVTM and CDR2 is ANQGSEA. The CDR3 has 13 residues. CDR3 sequence: CSVDRTGGHEQYF. DNA of the CDR3: TGCAGCGTTGACCGGACAGGGGGGCACGAGCAGTACTTC.

The chain joins TRBV5-1 to TRBJ1-1; D possibly corresponds to TRBD1 (5 bases). Germline loops: CDR1 SGHRS, CDR2 YFSETQ. The CDR3 is 14 residues long. V gave up 1 base and J gave up 3 bases, with 10 bases separating them. CDR3 amino acids: CASSLKGDDTEAFF. Written as DNA, the CDR3 is TGCGCCAGCAGCTTGAAAGGGGATGACACTGAAGCTTTCTTT.

The chain has TRBV7-8 and TRBJ1-2, with 7 bases aligning to TRBD1. J lost 0 bases, V lost 1 base, and 2 bases had no gene match. Germline V gene lookup returns CDR1 SGHVS and CDR2 FQNEAQ. The CDR3 covers 15 residues. The CDR3 loop reads CASSLGDSPNYGYTF. The CDR3 DNA follows: TGTGCCAGCAGCTTAGGGGACAGTCCTAACTATGGCTACACCTTC.

This clone came up a few times. The rearrangement joins TRBV5-4 to TRBJ1-2; 10 bases are a match to TRBD1. CDR1 and CDR2 (germline): SGHNT, YYREEE (reference sequence). The V gene end was trimmed by 4 bases and the J gene end by 4 bases; junction bases not matched to a gene: 10. The CDR3 has 16 residues. CDR3 nucleotides: TGTGCCAGCAGCCCGGGGGGGGGACAGGGGATCTATGGCTACACCTTC. Translating it yields CASSPGGGQGIYGYTF.

The rearrangement links TRBV18 to TRBJ1-2, with TRBD1 identical over 9 bases. V lost 3 bases and J lost 8; bases outside the gene matches: 4. The germline V gene encodes CDR1 KGHSH and CDR2 LQKENI. The CDR3 consists of 13 residues. CDR3 bases: TGTGCCAGCTCACCCGGGACAGGGTTCGGCTACACCTTC. Protein: CASSPGTGFGYTF. The whole variable domain, filled in from reference TRBV18 and TRBJ1-2, reads NAGVMQNPRHLVRRRGQEARLRCSPMKGHSHVYWYRQLPEEGLKFMVYLQKENIIDESGMPKERFSAEFPKEGPSILRIQQVVRGDSAAYFCASSPGTGFGYTFGSGTRLTVV.

This chain connects TRBV29-1 to TRBJ1-3; 9 bases map to TRBD1. Germline CDR1 and CDR2: SQVTM and ANQGSEA. The ends lost 4 bases at V and 0 bases at J; junction bases unmatched: 4. The CDR3 is 15 residues long. The CDR3 is CSVAGTGFSGNTIYF. The CDR3 region has the DNA TGCAGCGTTGCCGGGACAGGGTTCTCTGGAAACACCATATATTTT.

The sample holds a few counts of this clone. The chain joins TRBV28 to TRBJ2-5, with 10 bases aligning to TRBD2. The J segment lost 5 bases and the V segment lost 3 bases, leaving 6 bases of the junction unmatched. The length of the CDR3 is 15 residues. Germline V lookup: CDR1 MDHEN, CDR2 SYDVKM. The CDR3 spells CASSFGLAGEETQYF. For the CDR3, the DNA is TGTGCCAGCAGTTTTGGTCTAGCGGGAGAGGAGACCCAGTACTTC.

The V call is TRBV2, the J call TRBJ2-7, with a tentative D call TRBD1 (6 bases). Germline loops: CDR1 SNHLY, CDR2 FYNNEI. The V end was cut by 4 bases, the J end by 7 bases, with 14 bases between. This CDR3 comprises 13 residues. The CDR3 nucleotides read TGTGCCAGCAGTGCGCAGGGGCTGGGAGAGCAGTACTTC. Translation: CASSAQGLGEQYF.

The rearrangement uses TRBV19 and TRBJ2-7; 10 bases are a match to TRBD1. The CDR3 covers 14 residues. V lost 5 bases, J lost 3 bases, and 4 bases stayed unmatched. Looked up from germline, CDR1 is LNHDA and CDR2 is SQIVND (reference sequence). The CDR3 nucleotides read TGTGCCAGTAGTTCGCGGACAGGGGGCTACGAGCAGTACTTC. Translating gives CASSSRTGGYEQYF.

The chain employs TRBV30 and TRBJ1-2; D is unresolved. CDR3 length: 13 amino acids. CDR1 and CDR2 (germline): GTSNPN, SVGIG (reference sequence). Trimming removed 7 bases at V and 7 bases at J, with 19 bases between. CDR3 protein: CASRLGLFIGYTF. The CDR3 region has the DNA TGTGCCTCGAGACTAGGACTGTTTATTGGCTACACCTTC.

V gene TRBV7-2 combines with J gene TRBJ2-7, with TRBD2 matching over 13 bases. The V and J ends lost 4 bases and 0 bases, in that order; junction bases with no gene match: 6. This CDR3 is built from 17 residues. Germline V CDR1 and CDR2: SGHTA, FQGNSA. CDR3 sequence (DNA): TGTGCCAGCAGCTCGCCGGGACTAGCGGGGCACTCCTACGAGCAGTACTTC. Protein product: CASSSPGLAGHSYEQYF.